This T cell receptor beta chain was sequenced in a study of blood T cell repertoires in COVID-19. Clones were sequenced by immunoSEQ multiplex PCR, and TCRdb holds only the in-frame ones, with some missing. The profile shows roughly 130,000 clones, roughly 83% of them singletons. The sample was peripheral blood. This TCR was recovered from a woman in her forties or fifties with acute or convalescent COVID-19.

The DNA for the CDR3 is TGTGCCAGCAGTTACTCGGAGGGAACGCCCTACGAGCAGTACTTC. It encodes CASSYSEGTPYEQYF. This chain joins TRBV6-6 and TRBJ2-7; maybe TRBD2 (6 bases). The CDR3 runs 15 residues. Trimming removed 0 bases at V and 2 bases at J, with 11 bases between. Germline loops: CDR1 MNHNY, CDR2 SVGAGI (reference sequence).